The TCR beta chain described here comes from a study of T cells expressing NK-cell markers. In regard to this clonotype: Antigen specificity is unknown.

Study observations and caveats: In a handful of donors, dominant CD3+CD56+NKG2C+ clones formed about 1.0-8% of CD8+ cells.

With the 5' RACE reads reprocessed, TCRdb shows one record per CDR3 protein and no DNA. Its table records around 280,000 distinct CDR3 sequences. The origin of this receptor is a man aged 18 to 35 in good health. The sequencing sample was made of blood T cells: a sorted CD56 or NKG2C T cell subset, CD4+ or CD8+ T cells, or bulk PBMC T cells (not recorded which).

CDR3 sequence: CASSSRRTTNEKLFF. The chain is built from TRBV7-6 and TRBJ1-4. The CDR3 covers 15 residues. Germline lookup yields CDR1 SGHVS and CDR2 FNYEAQ.